This TCR beta chain is from a study of human CD8 memory T cell subsets. Findings and limits, study-wide: When compared with each other, stem-like memory and precursor exhausted T cell repertoires showed minimal overlap.

Germline V gene sequence: CDR1 MNHEY, CDR2 SVGEGT. CDR3 length: 15 amino acids. UMI-labeled 5' RACE was used, and it produced the TCR beta libraries. For each CDR3 protein, TCRdb gives one entry from its re-call of the 5' RACE reads, without DNA. There are about 17,000 distinct CDR3 sequences in the sample, with approximately 5.7% held by the top ten. With respect to this clonotype: What it binds is unknown.

Sequencing used CD8+ stem-like memory T cells (TSCM and TCM) sorted from PBMCs. Subset reported: stem-like memory CD8 T cells (TSTEM), CCR7+ PD-1- TIGIT-. This receptor was identified in a human donor in good health. V usage is TRBV6-2 or TRBV6-3 and J usage is TRBJ1-1. The CDR3: CASSYPAYNPAEAFF.